This T cell receptor beta chain was observed in a study of naive and memory T cell subsets. Study-level findings and limits: A few larger clonotypes appeared in naive repertoires, especially CD8, possibly memory cells re-expressing CD45RA. Over 85% of naive TCR sequences appeared only once, unlike memory subsets. TCR abundance followed a power law differing between naive and memory subsets.

The beta constant-region primer was an equimolar mix of two oligonucleotides covering TRBC1 and TRBC2. Four rounds of PCR amplified the ligated cDNA using nested alpha and beta constant-region primers plus SP2. TCRdb reprocessed the UMI-ligation and nested PCR reads with MiXCR, giving one entry per CDR3 protein. The profile shows roughly 150,000 distinct CDR3 sequences, about a fifth of them singletons. V dropped 5 bases and J dropped 0 bases, with 11 bases sitting between them. The CDR3 runs to 14 residues. Per germline, CDR1 MNHEY and CDR2 SMNVEV (reference sequence). This clonotype was observed a handful of times. Its antigen is not known.

Sequencing input: naive CD8+ T cells from blood. This clonotype was obtained from a human donor in good health. The rearrangement uses TRBV27 and TRBJ2-7, with D maybe TRBD2 (5 bases). The CDR3 loop is CASSLGLDSYEQYF. CDR3 DNA: TGTGCCAGCAGTCTAGGACTGGACTCCTACGAGCAGTACTTC.